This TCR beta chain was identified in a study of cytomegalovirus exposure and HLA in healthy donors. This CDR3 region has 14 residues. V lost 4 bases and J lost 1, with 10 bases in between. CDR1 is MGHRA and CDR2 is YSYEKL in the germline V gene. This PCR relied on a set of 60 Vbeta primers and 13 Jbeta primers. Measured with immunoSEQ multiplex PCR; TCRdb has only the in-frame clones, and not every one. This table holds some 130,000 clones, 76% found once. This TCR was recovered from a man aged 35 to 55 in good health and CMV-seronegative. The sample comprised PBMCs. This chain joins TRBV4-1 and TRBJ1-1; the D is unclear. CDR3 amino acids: CASSPKEGNTEAFF. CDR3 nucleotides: TGCGCCAGCAGCCCAAAAGAGGGGAACACTGAAGCTTTCTTT.